One and the same sample provided the 28 T cell receptor beta chains below, sequenced in a study of vaccination and CD4 T cells after COVID-19. What these receptors recognize is not known. Treatment indicated: 10-day PBMC culture with coronavirus spike peptide pools or control peptides (ViraFEST assay). The Oncomine TCR Beta short-read assay sequenced DNA from cultured CD4+ T cells. One entry per CDR3 protein results from TCRdb running MiXCR on the PCR reads. Seen here are 15,000 to 20,000 distinct CDR3 sequences, under 80% observed once, and the top ten hold around 12%. Sequencing was done on a sample of CD4+ T cells from blood, cultured in vitro. The source of these receptors is a human donor who had recovered from COVID-19.

The chain recombines TRBV6-1 with TRBJ1-2, with D perhaps matching TRBD1 (5 bases). This CDR3 comprises 16 residues. Germline V gene sequence: CDR1 MNHNS, CDR2 SASEGT. The V end lost 1 base, the J end lost 6 bases, and 18 bases lay between the germline ends. CDR3 bases: TGTGCCAGCAGTGAAGGTCGCGCGGGCAGGGCTCATGGCTACACCTTC. It translates to CASSEGRAGRAHGYTF.

The V gene is TRBV12-3 or TRBV12-4, the J gene TRBJ1-5; D unclear. The CDR3 sequence is 17 residues long. Trimming took 3 bases from V and 1 from J, leaving 16 bases between them. This CDR3 is CASSFKTFGVSNQPQHF. In DNA, the CDR3 is TGTGCCAGCAGTTTCAAGACCTTTGGGGTCAGCAATCAGCCCCAGCATTTT.

The chain employs TRBV18 and TRBJ1-1; D remains unclear. Germline CDR1 reads KGHSH; CDR2 reads LQKENI. The V end lost 2 bases, the J end lost 6 bases, and 10 bases lay between the germline ends. The CDR3 is made up of 13 amino acids. CDR3 amino acids: CASSPAPEAEAFF. The CDR3 bases are TGTGCCAGCTCACCAGCCCCCGAGGCTGAAGCTTTCTTT.

The chain recombines TRBV9 with TRBJ2-5; D is unclear. The germline CDR1 and CDR2 sequences are SGDLS and YYNGEE. This CDR3 is built from 14 residues. Trimming stripped 0 bases from V and 1 base from J, with 7 bases between. This CDR3 reads CASSVASTQETQYF. In DNA form, the CDR3 reads TGTGCCAGCAGCGTAGCCAGCACCCAAGAGACCCAGTACTTC.

This clonotype turned up a few times. This sequence joins TRBV2 and TRBJ1-6; D not certain. There are 11 residues in the CDR3. Between the trimmed V and J ends, which lost 4 bases and 9 bases, there was a span of 4 bases. Per the germline V gene, CDR1 is SNHLY and CDR2 is FYNNEI. The DNA for the CDR3 is TGTGCCAGCAGTGGAAGTTCACCCCTCCACTTT. Its protein is CASSGSSPLHF.

V is TRBV12-3 or TRBV12-4 and J is TRBJ2-3; tentatively, D is TRBD2 (7 bases). This CDR3 is 18 amino acids long. Trimming took 7 bases from V and 2 from J, leaving 25 bases between them. This chain's CDR3 is CASNHQGRGMGTTDTQYF. CDR3 DNA sequence: TGTGCCAGCAACCACCAGGGGAGGGGGATGGGGACCACAGATACGCAGTATTTT.

This chain uses TRBV7-9 with TRBJ2-3; D is uncertain. The V gene's germline CDR1 is SEHNR and CDR2 FQNEAQ (reference sequence). This CDR3 has 14 residues. V was cut by 0 bases and J by 2 bases, with 6 bases left in between. In nucleotides, the CDR3 is TGTGCCAGCAGCTTAGCAGGAATCACAGATACGCAGTATTTT. Its protein product is CASSLAGITDTQYF.

The chain has TRBV20-1 and TRBJ1-2; 8 bases match TRBD1. The junction had 6 bases not matched to a gene; V was cut back by 4 bases and J by 8 bases. Germline lookup yields CDR1 DFQATT and CDR2 SNEGSKA (reference sequence). The CDR3 has 12 residues. CDR3 loop: CSAKDRGRGYTF. The CDR3 DNA sequence: TGCAGTGCTAAAGACAGGGGAAGGGGCTACACCTTC.

This clonotype has a single count. CDR3 region: CASSAGRDTEAFF. CDR3 DNA sequence: TGTGCCAGCAGTGCCGGGCGGGACACTGAAGCTTTCTTT. The chain joins TRBV6-1 to TRBJ1-1, with no clear D. Trimming shortened V by 4 bases and J by 3 bases, and 9 bases separated the two germline ends. CDR1 MNHNS and CDR2 SASEGT come from the germline V gene. The CDR3 sequence is 13 residues long.

V usage is TRBV7-3 and J usage is TRBJ2-1, with 7 nucleotides matching TRBD2. Looked up from germline, CDR1 is SGHTA and CDR2 is FQGTGA. V gave up 1 base and J gave up 1 base; unmatched junction bases: 4. This CDR3 contains 16 residues. The CDR3 loop reads CASSLKGLRSYNEQFF. The CDR3 coding sequence is TGTGCCAGCAGCTTAAAGGGACTAAGGTCCTACAATGAGCAGTTCTTC. Complete variable domain (other parts from reference TRBV7-3 and TRBJ2-1): GAGVSQTPSNKVTEKGKYVELRCDPISGHTALYWYRQSLGQGPEFLIYFQGTGAADDSGLPNDRFFAVRPEGSVSTLKIQRTERGDSAVYLCASSLKGLRSYNEQFFGPGTRLTVL.

The chain employs TRBV20-1 and TRBJ2-7, with 7 positions matching TRBD1. The CDR3 runs to 15 residues. The V segment lost 5 bases and the J segment 3 bases; nucleotides outside the gene matches: 13. Germline CDR1 is DFQATT and CDR2 is SNEGSKA (reference sequence). The CDR3 region is CSAPNERQGSYEQYF. In DNA form, the CDR3 reads TGCAGTGCTCCGAACGAGAGACAGGGTAGCTACGAGCAGTACTTC.

This clonotype has a handful of counts. The J gene is TRBJ1-1, the V gene TRBV6-1; no definite D call. The CDR3 extends over 13 amino acids. In germline, CDR1 is MNHNS, CDR2 SASEGT. V lost 2 bases and J lost 7, with 11 bases in between. This chain's CDR3 is CASSERVGLEAFF. The CDR3 DNA sequence: TGTGCCAGCAGTGAAAGAGTGGGCCTTGAAGCTTTCTTT.

The chain employs TRBV7-2 and TRBJ1-6; no clear D. This CDR3 is built from 13 residues. Trimming stripped 10 bases from V and 8 bases from J, with 15 bases between. Germline CDR1 and CDR2: SGHTA and FQGNSA. CDR3 sequence: CANAVNGDSPLHF. CDR3 DNA sequence: TGTGCCAACGCCGTTAATGGTGATTCACCCCTCCACTTT.

The gene calls are TRBV7-2 and TRBJ2-5, with D possibly matching TRBD1 (5 bases). Germline V gene data show CDR1 as SGHTA and CDR2 as FQGNSA. The CDR3 covers 14 residues. V shed 4 bases and J shed 2 bases, with 11 bases lying between them. This CDR3 is CASSYGRVQETQYF. CDR3 DNA sequence: TGTGCCAGCAGCTATGGCAGGGTTCAAGAGACCCAGTACTTC.

The chain couples TRBV27 to TRBJ1-1; D gene uncertain. Germline V gene data show CDR1 as MNHEY and CDR2 as SMNVEV (reference sequence). V shed 3 bases and J shed 3 bases, with 11 bases lying between them. This CDR3 has 14 amino acids. The chain's CDR3 is CASSFSPWDTEAFF. The CDR3 region has the DNA TGTGCCAGCAGTTTCTCACCCTGGGACACTGAAGCTTTCTTT.

The chain has TRBV19 and TRBJ2-3; 9 nucleotides agree with TRBD2. This CDR3 comprises 16 residues. The V and J ends lost 5 bases and 4 bases, in that order; junction bases with no gene match: 10. Germline V gene data show CDR1 as LNHDA and CDR2 as SQIVND (reference sequence). The CDR3 loop reads CASSLDLAGQADTQYF. The CDR3 DNA sequence: TGTGCCAGTAGTCTTGATCTAGCGGGGCAGGCAGATACGCAGTATTTT.

The chain has TRBV20-1 and TRBJ1-2; D unclear. The CDR3 loop spans 13 amino acids. V was trimmed by 7 bases and J by 6 bases, leaving 18 bases between them. CDR1 DFQATT and CDR2 SNEGSKA come from the germline V gene (reference sequence). In nucleotides, the CDR3 is TGCAGTGGGAAAACATCGGGGAGGGATGGCTACACCTTC. Protein product: CSGKTSGRDGYTF.

The genes are TRBV20-1 and TRBJ2-1; 10 bases fit TRBD2. The CDR3 length is 17 residues. V was pared by 1 base and J by 4 bases, with 10 bases of the junction left unmatched. From germline, CDR1 is DFQATT and CDR2 SNEGSKA (reference sequence). The CDR3 is CSARVGPGLAQYNEQFF. The CDR3 nucleotides read TGCAGTGCTAGAGTTGGACCGGGACTAGCGCAGTACAATGAGCAGTTCTTC.

V gene TRBV2 combines with J gene TRBJ2-2; D remains unclear. The length of the CDR3 is 12 residues. Trimming removed 6 bases from V and 4 bases from J, with 6 bases in between. CDR1 is SNHLY and CDR2 is FYNNEI in the germline V gene. CDR3 coding DNA: TGTGCCAGCAGACCAAGCACCGGGGAGCTGTTTTTT. Protein sequence: CASRPSTGELFF.

The gene calls are TRBV7-9 and TRBJ2-1; 8 positions match TRBD2. Per the germline V gene, CDR1 is SEHNR and CDR2 is FQNEAQ (reference sequence). Trimming removed 5 bases from V and 7 bases from J; junction bases left unmatched: 13. The CDR3 sequence is 16 residues long. Here the CDR3 reads CASSPAGTRGLNEQFF. CDR3 nucleotides: TGTGCCAGCAGCCCGGCCGGGACTAGGGGTTTGAATGAGCAGTTCTTC.

This chain uses TRBV12-3 or TRBV12-4 with TRBJ2-7; 10 positions agree with TRBD1. V shed 5 bases, J shed 3 bases, and the junction held 4 bases outside the gene matches. This CDR3 spans 14 amino acids. CDR3 nucleotide sequence: TGTGCCAGCAGTGCGGGACAGGGGTTCTACGAGCAGTACTTC. Its protein product is CASSAGQGFYEQYF.

The count of this clonotype is one. The chain uses TRBV5-4 and TRBJ2-2; D ambiguous. Germline V gene lookup returns CDR1 SGHNT and CDR2 YYREEE (reference sequence). The CDR3 extends over 13 amino acids. V lost 7 bases to trimming and J lost 6 bases, with 13 bases between them. The CDR3 coding sequence is TGTGCCAGCTCGGAAGGCCAATCCGGGGAGCTGTTTTTT. It yields the protein CASSEGQSGELFF.

This clonotype was detected only a few times. The gene calls are TRBV6-1 and TRBJ1-6; 7 bases agree with TRBD1. Per the germline V gene, CDR1 is MNHNS and CDR2 is SASEGT. With 4 bases clipped from V and 7 bases from J, the junction kept 7 bases outside the gene matches. The CDR3 runs 15 residues. The CDR3 coding sequence is TGTGCCAGCAGTGTCGCCGTACAGGGGAATTCACCCCTCCACTTT. The encoded protein is CASSVAVQGNSPLHF.

This chain connects TRBV10-1 to TRBJ1-5; D is perhaps TRBD1 (5 bases). CDR1 is WNHNN and CDR2 is SYGVQD in the germline V gene (reference sequence). V shed 3 bases and J shed 0 bases, with 24 bases lying between them. The CDR3 totals 20 residues. The CDR3 is CASSDRGGKLRRYSNQPQHF. The CDR3 DNA reads TGCGCCAGCAGTGATAGGGGTGGGAAGCTGAGAAGGTATAGCAATCAGCCCCAGCATTTT.

The chain links TRBV10-1 to TRBJ1-5; 7 bases map to TRBD1. V shed 7 bases and J 1 base; nucleotides not matched to a gene: 4. There are 14 residues in the CDR3. In germline, CDR1 is WNHNN, CDR2 SYGVQD (reference sequence). CDR3 coding DNA: TGCGCCAGCACTGCAGGGGGGAGCAATCAGCCCCAGCATTTT. Protein sequence: CASTAGGSNQPQHF.

This clonotype was counted a single time. The rearrangement uses TRBV7-6 and TRBJ2-1, with D tentatively TRBD1 (5 bases). This CDR3 region has 15 residues. Per the germline V gene, CDR1 is SGHVS and CDR2 is FNYEAQ. Trimming removed 8 bases at V and 2 bases at J, with 16 bases between. CDR3 nucleotide sequence: TGTGCCAGCCGCCGGCAGGGCGGCGCCTACAATGAGCAGTTCTTC. It is translated as CASRRQGGAYNEQFF.

The genes are TRBV20-1 and TRBJ1-3, with D possibly matching TRBD1 (6 bases). V was shortened by 6 bases and J by 0 bases, with 15 bases between the two germline ends. Germline V gives CDR1 DFQATT, CDR2 SNEGSKA (reference sequence). The CDR3 consists of 15 residues. The CDR3 nucleotides are TGCAGTGCGCAACAGGGACTTGTCTCTGGAAACACCATATATTTT. Translation: CSAQQGLVSGNTIYF.

The chain uses TRBV5-1 and TRBJ1-2; 8 bases agree with TRBD1. With V trimmed by 2 bases and J by 2 bases, 5 bases remained unmatched. Germline-derived CDR1 and CDR2 are SGHRS and YFSETQ. The CDR3 length is 15 residues. The CDR3 sequence: CASSFGTGLNYGYTF. Here the CDR3 DNA reads TGCGCCAGCAGCTTCGGGACAGGCCTAAACTATGGCTACACCTTC.